This T cell receptor beta chain derives from a study of cytomegalovirus exposure and HLA in healthy donors. To note about this clone: Its antigen is unknown.

PCR amplification relied on 60 Vbeta primers (plus 13 Jbeta primers). Profiling relied on immunoSEQ multiplex PCR, and the TCRdb table lists in-frame clones only, not all of them. Of about 160,000 clones listed, approximately 80% were seen once; the top ten hold 1.4%. General study results and limits: An observed cluster of highly shared sequence variants was recorded as a likely sequencing artifact. Accurate prediction of most subjects' HLA-A and HLA-B alleles from TCR beta sequences was reported.

Germline V gene sequence: CDR1 SGHDN, CDR2 FVKESK. Trimming pared 6 bases from V and 2 bases from J, leaving 26 bases between. CDR3 length: 19 residues. The sequence was obtained from a male donor in good health and CMV-seronegative. The chain couples TRBV14 to TRBJ2-4; a possible D gene is TRBD1 (6 bases). The sequenced material came from PBMCs. The CDR3 DNA reads TGTGCCAGCAGACGAAAATCCCCTACAGGGTCGATTTCCAAAAACATTCAGTACTTC. This encodes CASRRKSPTGSISKNIQYF.